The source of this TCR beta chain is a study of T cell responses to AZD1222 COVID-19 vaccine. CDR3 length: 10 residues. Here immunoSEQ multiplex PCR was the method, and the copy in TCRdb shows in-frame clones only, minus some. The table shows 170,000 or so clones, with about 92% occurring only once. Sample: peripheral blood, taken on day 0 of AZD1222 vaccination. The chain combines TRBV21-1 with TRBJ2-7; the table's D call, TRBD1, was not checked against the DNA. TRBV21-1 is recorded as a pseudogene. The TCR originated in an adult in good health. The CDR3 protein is CAGQDHEQYF. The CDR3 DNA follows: TGTGCCGGACAGGATCACGAGCAGTACTTC.